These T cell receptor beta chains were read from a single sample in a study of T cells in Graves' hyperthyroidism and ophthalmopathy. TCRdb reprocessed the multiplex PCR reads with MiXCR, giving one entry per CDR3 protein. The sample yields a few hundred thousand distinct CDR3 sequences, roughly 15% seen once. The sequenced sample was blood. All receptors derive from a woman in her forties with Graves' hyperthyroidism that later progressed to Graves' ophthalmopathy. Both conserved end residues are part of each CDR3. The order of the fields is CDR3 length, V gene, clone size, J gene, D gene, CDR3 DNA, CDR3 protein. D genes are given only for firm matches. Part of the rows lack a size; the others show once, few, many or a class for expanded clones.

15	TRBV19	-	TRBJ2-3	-	TGTGCCAGTAGTATCCCCGGAGGAGGTCCAGATACGCAGTATTTT	CASSIPGGGPDTQYF
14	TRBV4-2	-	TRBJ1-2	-	TGTGCCAGCAGCCAGGGGCCCCGAGACTATGGCTACACCTTC	CASSQGPRDYGYTF
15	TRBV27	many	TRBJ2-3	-	TGTGCCAGCAGTTCGCGCGGGTACAAGGCAGATACGCAGTATTTT	CASSSRGYKADTQYF
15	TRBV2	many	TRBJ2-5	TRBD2	TGTGCCAGCAGTCCCCCTAGCGGGAGGGCCCAGACCCAGTACTTC	CASSPPSGRAQTQYF
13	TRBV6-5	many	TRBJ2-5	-	TGTGCCAGCAGTTACCAGCGTCGAGAGACCCAGTACTTC	CASSYQRRETQYF
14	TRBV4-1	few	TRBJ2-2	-	TGCGCCAGCAGCCAAGTTGTGGGAACCGGGGAGCTGTTTTTT	CASSQVVGTGELFF
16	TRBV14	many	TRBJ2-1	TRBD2	TGTGCCAGCAGCCAAGACCTAGCGGGAGGTTTCAATGAGCAGTTCTTC	CASSQDLAGGFNEQFF
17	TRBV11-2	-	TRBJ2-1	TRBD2	TGTGCCAGCAGCTCGGGCGGGTTACGGGGGGCCTACAATGAGCAGTTCTTC	CASSSGGLRGAYNEQFF
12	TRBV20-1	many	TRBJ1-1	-	TGCAGTGCTTGTAAACGGGTGGAGGATGCTTTCTTT	CSACKRVEDAFF
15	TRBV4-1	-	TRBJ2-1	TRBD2	TGCGCCAGCAGCCAAGTGCGGGAGGGCCGGGTTGAGCAGTTCTTC	CASSQVREGRVEQFF
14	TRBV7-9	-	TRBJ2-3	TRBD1	TGTGCCAGCCAGGGGGATCAACTGGCAGATACGCGGTATTTT	CASQGDQLADTRYF
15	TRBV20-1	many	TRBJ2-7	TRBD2	TGCAGTGCTAGGTCCCATTCTAGCGGGAGCAACGAGCAGTACTTC	CSARSHSSGSNEQYF
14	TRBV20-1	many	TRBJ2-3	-	TGCAGTGCTCAGCTAGCTGTTAGCACAGATACGCAGTATTTT	CSAQLAVSTDTQYF
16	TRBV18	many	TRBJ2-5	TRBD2	TGTGCCAGCTCGCTGGATCCGGGACTAGCACCAGAGACCCAGTACTTC	CASSLDPGLAPETQYF
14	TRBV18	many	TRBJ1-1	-	TGTGCCAGCTCACCTTATACCAGGAACACTGAAGCTTTCTTT	CASSPYTRNTEAFF
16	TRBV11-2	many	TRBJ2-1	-	TGTGCCAGCAGCCCTGAGTCCAGTCCGTCCTACAATGAGCAGTTCTTC	CASSPESSPSYNEQFF
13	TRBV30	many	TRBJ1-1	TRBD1	TGTGCCTGGAGAACAACAGGGGGCACTGAAGCTTTCTTT	CAWRTTGGTEAFF
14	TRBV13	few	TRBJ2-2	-	TGTGCCAGCAGCTCCCCTGATTTCACCGGGGAGCTGTTTTTT	CASSSPDFTGELFF
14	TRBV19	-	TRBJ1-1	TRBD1	TGTGCCAGTAGTCCACAGGGGGCCCACACTGAAGCTTTCTTT	CASSPQGAHTEAFF
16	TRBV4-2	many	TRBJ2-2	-	TGTGCCAGCAGCCAAGAAGAGGATACGAACACCGGGGAGCTGTTTTTT	CASSQEEDTNTGELFF
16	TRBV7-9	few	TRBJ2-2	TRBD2	TGTGCCAGCAGCCACGGGACTAGCGGAGACACCGGGGAGCTGTTTTTT	CASSHGTSGDTGELFF
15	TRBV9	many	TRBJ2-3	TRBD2	TGTGCCAGCAGCCCAACTAGCGGGAGTTCTGATACGCAGTATTTT	CASSPTSGSSDTQYF
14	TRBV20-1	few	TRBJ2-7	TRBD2	TGCAGTGCTAGAATAGCGGGGGCGACCTACGAGCAGTACTTC	CSARIAGATYEQYF
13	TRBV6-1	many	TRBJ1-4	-	TGTGCCAGCGCCAGAGTGGGGAACGAAAAACTGTTTTTT	CASARVGNEKLFF
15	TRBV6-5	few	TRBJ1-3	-	TGTGCCAGCAGTTATGGCGGTAGCTCTGGAAACACCATATATTTT	CASSYGGSSGNTIYF
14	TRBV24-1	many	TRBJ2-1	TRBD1	TGTGCCACCAGTGAAGGGACAGGGCACAATGAGCAGTTCTTC	CATSEGTGHNEQFF
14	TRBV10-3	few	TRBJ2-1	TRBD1	TGTGCCATCAGTGAATTGGACAGGGCTCGTGAGCAGTTCTTC	CAISELDRAREQFF
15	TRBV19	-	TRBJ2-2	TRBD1	TGTGCCAGTAACAAGGACAGGGGGTCTGCCGGGGAGCTGTTTTTT	CASNKDRGSAGELFF
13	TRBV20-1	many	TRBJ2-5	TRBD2	TGCAGTGCTAGCGGGAGGGACCAAGAGACCCAGTACTTC	CSASGRDQETQYF
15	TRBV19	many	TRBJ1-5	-	TGTGCCAGTCAATTGGTGGGGAGGGGGAATCAGCCCCAGCATTTT	CASQLVGRGNQPQHF
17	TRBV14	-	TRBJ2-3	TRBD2	TGTGCCAGCAGCCAAGAAAGAACTAGCGGGAGTTCAGATACGCAGTATTTT	CASSQERTSGSSDTQYF
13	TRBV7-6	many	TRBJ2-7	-	TGTGCCAGCAGCTTTGGCCATGACTACGAGCAGTACTTC	CASSFGHDYEQYF
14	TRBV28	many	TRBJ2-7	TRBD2	TGTGCCAGCAGTGAGGGACTAGCGGACTACGAGCAGTACTTC	CASSEGLADYEQYF
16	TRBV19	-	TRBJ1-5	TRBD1	TGTGCCAGTAGGGGGACAGACAAGTATAGCAATCAGCCCCAGCATTTT	CASRGTDKYSNQPQHF
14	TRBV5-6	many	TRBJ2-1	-	TGTGCCACCCAGCGGACCTACTCCTACAATGAGCAGTTCTTC	CATQRTYSYNEQFF
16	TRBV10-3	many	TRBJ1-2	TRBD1	TGTGCCATCAGGGAAATCGACAGGGGTTCTAACTATGGCTACACCTTC	CAIREIDRGSNYGYTF
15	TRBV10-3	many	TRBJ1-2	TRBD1	TGTGCCATCAGTACCCCAGGACAGGGAAACTATGGCTACACCTTC	CAISTPGQGNYGYTF
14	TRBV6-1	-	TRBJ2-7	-	TGTGCCAGCAGCCGGGGCCCCCTGGTAGGCGAGCAGTACTTC	CASSRGPLVGEQYF
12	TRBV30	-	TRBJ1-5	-	TGTGCCTGGAGTGTATGGGGGCAGCCCCAGCATTTT	CAWSVWGQPQHF
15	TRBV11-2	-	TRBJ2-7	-	TGTGCGAGCAGCACATTGCGGACACGTTCCTACGAGCAGTACTTC	CASSTLRTRSYEQYF
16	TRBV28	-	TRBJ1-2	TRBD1	TGTGCCAGCAGTTTATACCCCCGGGACAGTAACTATGGCTACACCTTC	CASSLYPRDSNYGYTF